This T cell receptor (beta chain) came from a study of blood T cell repertoires in COVID-19 (dated by TCRdb to the early 2020s). Regarding the research as a whole: Collaborator samples came from the United States, Italy and Spain and covered acute and convalescent phases of COVID-19. Where available, HLA class I and class II types were obtained from metadata supplied by the sample provider rather than from assay-based typing. A de-identified subject ID, COVID-19 status, age in years and sex were almost always included in the sample metadata. Samples came from the ongoing ImmuneRACE study (first 160 participants) plus 1,254 subjects from 6 global collaborators. The repertoires were released in a freely available public database intended as a resource for research on the immune response to SARS-CoV-2. The material from the prospective study consisted of cDNA or gDNA derived from T cells, B-cell-depleted T cells, or PBMCs. Subjects who had been exposed to COVID-19, were actively infected with it, or had recovered from it provided the deeply sampled blood TCRbeta repertoires that made up the dataset.

Points the paper makes about the study in general: How much clinical and demographic metadata was included differed by source and by participant, and the metadata was provided uncurated.

A remark on this clone: It has no known antigen specificity. Per-base qualities were not stored, and no clone one base away is much larger.

Whole blood was collected in K2EDTA tubes by collaborating institutions according to the institutions' own protocols. For TCRbeta analysis, collaborator samples were shipped as frozen whole blood, as isolated PBMCs, or as DNA extracted from either sample type. The CDR3 covers 15 residues, taking in both the cysteine and the phenylalanine. The read is trimmed to its CDR3 DNA, 45 bases read in frame from base 1. Deletion took 5 bases off V and 3 bases off J, with a span of 17 bases between the germline ends. For CDR1 and CDR2, the germline V gene (reference sequence) lists LNHDA and SQIVND. The immunoSEQ Assay, a bias-controlled multiplex PCR, was used to amplify TCRbeta CDR3 regions from genomic DNA. In the original analysis: Within the assay, amplification of reference gene primers was used to estimate how many nucleated cells each sample contained. Sequence reads were collapsed and filtered to measure the absolute abundance of every unique TCRbeta CDR3 rearrangement. For each sample, productive Simpson clonality was calculated as the square root of Simpson's diversity index over productive rearrangements. TCRdb took this table from immuneACCESS and kept in-frame rearrangements with V and J called. Such tables lack part of the clones; where checked against another copy, unresolved V genes explain under half of the gap, and the rest is unexplained. D and trimming were read from the DNA, whereas the V and J calls and clone size are those reported in that table. A total of hundreds of thousands of clones appear in this sample, 70% to 85% of them only once. The top ten clonotypes cover 1.5% to 2% of the sample.

Sequencing was done on a sample of peripheral blood. The chain was built from TRBV19 and TRBJ2-7; the D segment could be TRBD1, given 7 matching bases. This receptor was taken from a woman older than 75 with acute or convalescent COVID-19. CDR3 sequence: CASSVQGGLGYEQYF. The nucleotide sequence reads TGTGCCAGTAGTGTGCAGGGGGGTTTAGGCTACGAGCAGTACTTC.